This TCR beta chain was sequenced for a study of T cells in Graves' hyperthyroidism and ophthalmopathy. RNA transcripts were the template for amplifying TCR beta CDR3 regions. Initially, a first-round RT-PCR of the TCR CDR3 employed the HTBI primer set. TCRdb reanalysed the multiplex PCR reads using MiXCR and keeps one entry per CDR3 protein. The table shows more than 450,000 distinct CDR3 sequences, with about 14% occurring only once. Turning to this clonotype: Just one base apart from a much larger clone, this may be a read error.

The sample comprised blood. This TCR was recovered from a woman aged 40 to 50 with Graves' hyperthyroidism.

CDR3 amino acids: CSVRIQGMGKMRSFEAFF. CDR3 nucleotide sequence: TGCAGCGTACGGATTCAGGGTATGGGGAAAATGAGGAGTTTTGAAGCTTTCTTT. The chain employs TRBV29-1 and TRBJ1-1; the D gene is possibly TRBD1 (5 bases). This CDR3 has 18 residues. CDR1 is SQVTM and CDR2 is ANQGSEA in the germline V gene. The V and J ends lost 6 bases and 7 bases respectively, with 33 bases between them.